What follows are 14 T cell receptor beta chains derived from one specimen sequenced in a study of Graves' ophthalmopathy and Graves' hyperthyroidism (dated by TCRdb to 2017 to 2018). Reads for this sample came from an Illumina HiSeq 2000. For repertoire sequencing, the TCR beta CDR3 regions were amplified from RNA transcripts. HTBI primers and the Qiagen OneStep RT-PCR kit were used in a first-round RT-PCR, which was followed by a second-round multiplex PCR, size selection and purification. Starting from the raw public reads, TCRdb applied fastp trimming at Q25, assembled clones with MiXCR and retained in-frame beta chains. A single entry per CDR3 protein holds the most common genes and DNA from its merged rows. The sample has about 400,000 distinct CDR3 sequences on record, about 18% of them singletons. Roughly 1.4% of the sample comes from the top ten. The sequencing sample was made of peripheral blood. The receptor set was obtained from a woman younger than 30 with Graves' ophthalmopathy. Donor details come from another sample of the same person, matched by shared clones.

The chain is built from TRBV6-5 and TRBJ1-2, with D uncertain. The V end lost 2 bases, the J end lost 4 bases, and 8 bases lay between the germline ends. This CDR3 is 13 amino acids long. Looked up from germline, CDR1 is MNHEY and CDR2 is SVGAGI. In DNA form, the CDR3 reads TGTGCCAGCAGTTACGAAGTTCTCTATGGCTACACCTTC. Translation: CASSYEVLYGYTF.

This clonotype was seen at least ten times. The chain couples TRBV20-1 to TRBJ2-7, with TRBD1 matching over 9 bases. This CDR3 region has 16 residues. Losses at the gene ends were 0 bases for V and 3 bases for J; bases not matched to a gene: 9. Germline-derived CDR1 and CDR2 are DFQATT and SNEGSKA (reference sequence). In DNA form, the CDR3 reads TGCAGTGCTAGAGATAACTCCGGACAGGGGCTCTACGAGCAGTACTTC. It translates to CSARDNSGQGLYEQYF.

The rearrangement uses TRBV15 and TRBJ2-7, with D maybe TRBD2 (5 bases). This CDR3 is built from 15 residues. CDR1 LNHNV and CDR2 YYDKDF come from the germline V gene (reference sequence). Trimming stripped 0 bases from V and 6 bases from J, with 15 bases between. This chain's CDR3 is CATSRETGGPGEQYF. CDR3 coding DNA: TGTGCCACCAGCAGAGAGACGGGCGGGCCGGGCGAGCAGTACTTC.

This clonotype was counted many times. This chain connects TRBV6-5 to TRBJ1-5, with 8 bases aligning to TRBD1. The V and J ends lost 2 bases and 5 bases, in that order; junction bases with no gene match: 11. The germline CDR1 and CDR2 sequences are MNHEY and SVGAGI. There are 17 residues in the CDR3. The CDR3 here is CASSYGLRTGKDQPQHF. The DNA for the CDR3 is TGTGCCAGCAGTTACGGGCTTCGGACAGGGAAAGATCAGCCCCAGCATTTT.

This clonotype was recorded many times. The chain has TRBV6-5 and TRBJ1-6; 8 bases agree with TRBD1. Unmatched junction bases numbered 6, after V lost 6 bases and J lost 8 bases. The CDR3 runs 14 residues. Germline loops: CDR1 MNHEY, CDR2 SVGAGI. CDR3 in amino acids: CASRGGQGYSPLHF. The CDR3 DNA follows: TGTGCCAGCAGGGGCGGACAGGGTTATTCACCCCTCCACTTT.

This clonotype has just a few counts. The rearrangement links TRBV27 to TRBJ2-7, with no clear D. V was pared by 2 bases and J by 5 bases, with 22 bases between. The CDR3 length is 17 residues. The V gene's germline CDR1 is MNHEY and CDR2 SMNVEV (reference sequence). The CDR3 sequence: CASSLTSGVRRFDEQYF. The CDR3 DNA is TGTGCCAGCAGTTTAACCTCTGGGGTCCGAAGGTTCGACGAGCAGTACTTC.

This chain joins TRBV18 and TRBJ1-1, with D possibly TRBD1 on 5 matching bases. The CDR3 is made up of 14 amino acids. V was pared by 6 bases and J by 4 bases, with 15 bases between. CDR1 is KGHSH and CDR2 is LQKENI in the germline V gene. Written as DNA, the CDR3 is TGTGCCAGCTCCGCTCGGGGGGAAGGCACTGAAGCTTTCTTT. It yields the protein CASSARGEGTEAFF.

This clonotype has a handful of counts. The V gene is TRBV28, the J gene TRBJ2-7, with D uncertain. Per the germline V gene, CDR1 is MDHEN and CDR2 is SYDVKM. Deletions cut 7 bases from V and 5 bases from J, with 15 bases between. CDR3 length: 13 residues. The CDR3 region has the DNA TGTGCCAGCACCAACCTCCCTTTAAACGAGCAGTACTTC. This gives the protein CASTNLPLNEQYF. The full variable domain, with the rest looked up from reference TRBV28 and TRBJ2-7, is DVKVTQSSRYLVKRTGEKVFLECVQDMDHENMFWYRQDPGLGLRLIYFSYDVKMKEKGDIPEGYSVSREKKERFSLILESASTNQTSMYLCASTNLPLNEQYFGPGTRLTVT.

This chain uses TRBV7-2 with TRBJ2-5; TRBD1 matches 9 bases. Trimming took 3 bases from V and 4 from J; bases not matched to a gene: 6. Germline-derived CDR1 and CDR2 are SGHTA and FQGNSA. The length of the CDR3 is 15 residues. DNA of the CDR3: TGTGCCAGCAGCTTGCAGGGACAGGGTGGAGAGACCCAGTACTTC. The encoded protein is CASSLQGQGGETQYF.

V is TRBV6-1 and J is TRBJ2-7; D is ambiguous. CDR3 length: 13 residues. Germline lookup yields CDR1 MNHNS and CDR2 SASEGT. Trimming removed 5 bases at V and 2 bases at J, with 10 bases between. Here the CDR3 reads CASSPYPTYEQYF. The CDR3 DNA follows: TGTGCCAGCAGTCCGTACCCGACCTACGAGCAGTACTTC.

This clonotype occurred many times. V and J are TRBV27 and TRBJ1-1, with D possibly matching TRBD1 (5 bases). The V gene lost 4 bases and the J gene lost 4 bases, with 22 bases spanning the gap. Germline CDR1 and CDR2: MNHEY and SMNVEV (reference sequence). The CDR3 covers 17 residues. CDR3 residues: CASSSRSPNRHLTEAFF. The CDR3 coding sequence is TGTGCCAGCAGTTCTAGGTCCCCCAACAGGCATCTCACTGAAGCTTTCTTT.

This clonotype was found a few times. This rearrangement joins TRBV18 to TRBJ1-1; 7 bases match TRBD1. This CDR3 comprises 18 residues. The V gene's germline CDR1 is KGHSH and CDR2 LQKENI. After removal of 5 bases from V and 2 bases from J, the junction contained 17 bases not matched to a gene. The CDR3 sequence: CASSGRGTWGSLNTEAFF. As DNA, the CDR3 is TGTGCCAGCTCAGGCAGGGGGACCTGGGGATCGCTTAACACTGAAGCTTTCTTT.

There are many counts of this clonotype. The rearrangement links TRBV15 to TRBJ2-3; no firm D call. V was trimmed by 0 bases and J by 0 bases, leaving 10 bases between them. Germline V lookup: CDR1 LNHNV, CDR2 YYDKDF (reference sequence). The CDR3 spans 16 residues. The chain's CDR3 is CATSRDRIPSTDTQYF. The CDR3 bases are TGTGCCACCAGCAGAGACCGAATTCCTAGCACAGATACGCAGTATTTT.

This clonotype was observed at least ten times. The chain links TRBV12-3 or TRBV12-4 to TRBJ2-2; D gene ambiguous. With 6 bases removed from V and 6 bases from J, the gap between germline ends came to 11 bases. CDR3 length: 13 amino acids. CDR3: CASSRRPAGELFF. CDR3 coding DNA: TGTGCCAGCAGCCGCCGCCCCGCCGGGGAGCTGTTTTTT.